A single sample gave rise to the 9 T cell receptor beta chains below, sequenced in a study of OX40 agonist ivuxolimab in advanced cancers. Measured with immunoSEQ multiplex PCR; TCRdb has only the in-frame clones, and not every one. This table holds just under 75,000 clones, approximately 90% found once. Sample: CD4+ or CD8+ T cells sorted from blood, taken in a trial of the OX40 agonist ivuxolimab. The receptors originated from an adult with an advanced solid tumor such as melanoma, head and neck, liver or kidney cancer.

The sample holds one count of this clone. V is TRBV19 and J is TRBJ2-7; D unresolved. This CDR3 is 13 amino acids long. Germline V gives CDR1 LNHDA, CDR2 SQIVND (reference sequence). V was pared by 1 base and J by 2 bases, with 6 bases between. The DNA of the CDR3 is TGTGCCAGTAGTATAGCTGTCCCCTACGAGCAGTACTTC. This translates into CASSIAVPYEQYF. The whole variable domain, remainder taken from reference TRBV19 and TRBJ2-7, is DGGITQSPKYLFRKEGQNVTLSCEQNLNHDAMYWYRQDPGQGLRLIYYSQIVNDFQKGDIAEGYSVSREKKESFPLTVTSAQKNPTAFYLCASSIAVPYEQYFGPGTRLTVT.

The DNA of the CDR3 is TGTGCCAGCAGTGAGAGGGGGCTTTACACCGGGGAGCTGTTTTTT. Amino acid sequence: CASSERGLYTGELFF. This sequence joins TRBV2 and TRBJ2-2, with 7 bases fitting TRBD1. With 3 bases clipped from V and 3 bases from J, the junction kept 4 bases outside the gene matches. This CDR3 has 15 amino acids. Germline V gene sequence: CDR1 SNHLY, CDR2 FYNNEI.

This clone was recorded only once. The genes are TRBV15 and TRBJ2-3; tentative D call: TRBD2 (6 bases). This CDR3 is built from 16 residues. Germline loops: CDR1 LNHNV, CDR2 YYDKDF (reference sequence). The ends were cut back, 1 base at V and 5 bases at J, with 16 bases in the middle. CDR3 in DNA: TGTGCCACCAGCAGAGGTCTGAAGGGAGGAGGAGATACGCAGTATTTT. It encodes CATSRGLKGGGDTQYF. The entire variable domain, with the rest obtained from reference TRBV15 and TRBJ2-3, is as follows: DAMVIQNPRYQVTQFGKPVTLSCSQTLNHNVMYWYQQKSSQAPKLLFHYYDKDFNNEADTPDNFQSRRPNTSFCFLDIRSPGLGDTAMYLCATSRGLKGGGDTQYFGPGTRLTVL.

This chain joins TRBV5-1 and TRBJ2-7, with D perhaps matching TRBD1 (6 bases). The V gene lost 4 bases and the J gene lost 2 bases, with 16 bases spanning the gap. This CDR3 has 15 amino acids. Germline loops: CDR1 SGHRS, CDR2 YFSETQ. The CDR3 loop reads CASSRLTGQTYEQYF. DNA of the CDR3: TGCGCCAGCAGCCGCCTCACCGGACAGACCTACGAGCAGTACTTC.

The gene calls are TRBV7-2 and TRBJ2-7; the match to TRBD2 covers 8 bases. The trim removed 3 bases at V and 9 bases at J, leaving 13 bases unmatched. CDR1 is SGHTA and CDR2 is FQGNSA in the germline V gene. The CDR3 has 15 amino acids. The CDR3 DNA is TGTGCCAGCAGCTTGGGACTAGTCCAAGGAGCCGTGCAGTACTTC. Protein: CASSLGLVQGAVQYF.

This clone was observed a single time. CDR3: CASSLDLAGEGVDNEQFF. The CDR3 DNA follows: TGTGCCAGCAGCTTAGACCTAGCGGGAGAAGGAGTCGACAATGAGCAGTTCTTC. The chain couples TRBV7-7 to TRBJ2-1, with 10 bases fitting TRBD2. The CDR3 is 18 residues long. Per germline, CDR1 SSHAT and CDR2 FNYEAQ (reference sequence). V gave up 1 base and J gave up 5 bases; unmatched junction bases: 11.

V and J are TRBV11-3 and TRBJ2-3; D assignment may be TRBD1 or TRBD2 (5 bases each). V was clipped by 5 bases and J by 6 bases, with 15 bases between them. Germline CDR1 SGHNT, CDR2 YENEEA. The CDR3 extends over 14 amino acids. The CDR3 reads CASSPPGTTDTQYF. CDR3 in DNA: TGTGCCAGCAGCCCGCCGGGGACCACCGATACGCAGTATTTT.

The chain is built from TRBV6-5 and TRBJ1-2; TRBD1 might be the D (5 bases). This CDR3 has 14 residues. CDR1 is MNHEY, CDR2 SVGAGI, per germline. Trimming stripped 6 bases from V and 8 bases from J, with 19 bases between. The CDR3 nucleotides read TGTGCCAGCAGCCAAGCCCCTTCAGGGAGAGGCTACACCTTC. Translated: CASSQAPSGRGYTF.

The V call is TRBV19, the J call TRBJ2-1; no firm D call. The CDR3 sequence is 16 residues long. V dropped 6 bases and J dropped 8 bases, with 23 bases sitting between them. CDR1 LNHDA and CDR2 SQIVND come from the germline V gene (reference sequence). In nucleotides, the CDR3 is TGTGCCAGTAGCCGAACTGTCCGGGCCATGGAAGATGAGCAGTTCTTC. Residues: CASSRTVRAMEDEQFF.